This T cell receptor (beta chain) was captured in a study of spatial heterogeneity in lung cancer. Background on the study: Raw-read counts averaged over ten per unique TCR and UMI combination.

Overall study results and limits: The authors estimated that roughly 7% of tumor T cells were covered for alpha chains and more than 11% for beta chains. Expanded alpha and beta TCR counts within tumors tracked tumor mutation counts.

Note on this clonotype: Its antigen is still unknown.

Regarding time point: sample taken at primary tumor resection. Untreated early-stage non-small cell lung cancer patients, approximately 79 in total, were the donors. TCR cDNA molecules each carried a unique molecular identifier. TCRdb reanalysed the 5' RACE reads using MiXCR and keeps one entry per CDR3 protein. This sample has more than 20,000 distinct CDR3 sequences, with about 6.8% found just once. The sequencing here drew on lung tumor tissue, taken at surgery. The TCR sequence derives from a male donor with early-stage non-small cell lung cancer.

Here the CDR3 DNA reads TGTGCCAGCAGCTTGTCCGGGACAGTTACCTACGAGCAGTACTTC. It yields the protein CASSLSGTVTYEQYF. The V call is TRBV5-5, the J call TRBJ2-7, with 7 bases matching TRBD1. From germline, CDR1 is SGHKS and CDR2 YYEKEE (reference sequence). The CDR3 spans 15 residues. V dropped 1 base and J dropped 2; count of bases not matched to a gene: 6.